This T cell receptor (beta chain) is from a study of T cell changes during pregnancy in multiple sclerosis. Losses at the gene ends were 7 bases for V and 10 bases for J; bases not matched to a gene: 13. This CDR3 is built from 15 residues. Germline values: CDR1 MDHEN, CDR2 SYDVKM. The protocol was immunoSEQ multiplex PCR, while the TCRdb copy is restricted to in-frame clones and leaves out a portion. Among approximately 97,000 clones, approximately 90% were seen once, and the ten largest hold just over 0.75%. The TCR sequence derives from a female donor in good health, enrolled as a control in a pregnancy study. The chain is built from TRBV28 and TRBJ2-1; 10 bases are shared with TRBD2. The input for sequencing was peripheral blood, taken in the second trimester of pregnancy. The CDR3 DNA follows: TGTGCCAGCACTGCAGGGACTAGCGCCGGTGGCGAGCAGTTCTTC. Amino acid sequence: CASTAGTSAGGEQFF.